This T cell receptor beta chain was captured in a study of tumor-infiltrating lymphocytes in localized non-small cell lung cancer. Study-level information: Several tumor histologies, both smoking statuses, and some post-neoadjuvant chemotherapy samples were included. Whole-study findings and limits: Tumor T-cell fraction from TCR sequencing was not associated with recurrence-free survival (p = 0.61). No T-cell fraction difference was seen between IM1 and IM2 tumors. Higher tumor T cell infiltration than in uninvolved lung was supported by TCRbeta sequencing.

The data were produced by immunoSEQ multiplex PCR, yet TCRdb's version contains in-frame clones alone and is incomplete. The table lists tens of thousands of clones, around 78% of them singletons, with around 6% in the top ten. The CDR3 sequence is 12 residues long. Germline lookup yields CDR1 MGHDK and CDR2 SYGVNS. This clone showed up just once. As yet, its antigen is unknown. The sample was lung tumor tissue. The receptor comes from a human donor with non-small cell lung cancer. The V and J genes are TRBV25-1 and TRBJ1-4, with TRBD1 identical over 7 bases. The CDR3 region is CAARGGYEKLFF. CDR3 coding DNA: TGTGCAGCCAGGGGGGGGTATGAAAAACTGTTTTTT.